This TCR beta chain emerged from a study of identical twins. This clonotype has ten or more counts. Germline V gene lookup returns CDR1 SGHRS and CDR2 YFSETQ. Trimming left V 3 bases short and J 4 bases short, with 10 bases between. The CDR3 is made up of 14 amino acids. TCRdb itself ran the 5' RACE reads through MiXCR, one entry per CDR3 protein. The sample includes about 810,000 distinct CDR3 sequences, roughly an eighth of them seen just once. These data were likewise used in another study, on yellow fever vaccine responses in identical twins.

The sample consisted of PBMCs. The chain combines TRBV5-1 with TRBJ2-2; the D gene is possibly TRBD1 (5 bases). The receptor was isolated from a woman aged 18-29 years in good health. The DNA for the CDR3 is TGCGCCAGCAGCTCTCAGGGCCTCACCGGGGAGCTGTTTTTT. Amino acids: CASSSQGLTGELFF.